Presented here are 16 T cell receptor beta chains from one specimen sequenced in a study of blood T cells in healthy people across ages. The authors ran a second PCR of roughly 7 to 11 cycles using a sample-barcoded 5' primer and a J-beta primer mix. TCRdb re-derived calls from the 5' RACE reads in MiXCR, one entry per CDR3 protein. The sample holds about 1.1 million distinct CDR3 sequences, approximately 38% seen once. The sample consisted of blood. These receptors were taken from a man younger than 35 in good health.

This clonotype appeared a few times. This rearrangement joins TRBV4-1 to TRBJ1-5; possible D gene TRBD1, 5 bases. V was cut by 1 base and J by 3 bases, with 10 bases left in between. Germline CDR1 and CDR2: MGHRA and YSYEKL. The CDR3 has 15 amino acids. CDR3 loop: CASSQVTANNQPQHF. CDR3 DNA: TGCGCCAGCAGCCAAGTGACAGCCAACAATCAGCCCCAGCATTTT.

The chain couples TRBV6-5 to TRBJ2-1; unclear D gene. Per germline, CDR1 MNHEY and CDR2 SVGAGI. Trimming took off 0 bases at V and 8 bases at J, with 8 bases between the two ends. This CDR3 region has 13 residues. CDR3 DNA: TGTGCCAGCAGTTACTCGAGAATCGATGAGCAGTTCTTC. This sequence encodes CASSYSRIDEQFF.

This clonotype was observed a few times. The chain employs TRBV20-1 and TRBJ1-5; the D is unclear. The CDR3 runs to 17 residues. Trimming took off 3 bases at V and 0 bases at J, with 18 bases between the two ends. Per germline, CDR1 DFQATT and CDR2 SNEGSKA (reference sequence). CDR3 residues: CSASGLQAADSNQPQHF. CDR3 in DNA: TGCAGTGCTAGTGGCCTCCAGGCTGCCGATAGCAATCAGCCCCAGCATTTT.

The chain uses TRBV3-1 and TRBJ2-1; D call uncertain. This CDR3 is built from 14 residues. The V end lost 4 bases, the J end lost 5 bases, and 12 bases lay between the germline ends. Germline-derived CDR1 and CDR2 are LGHDT and YNNKEL (reference sequence). The CDR3 loop is CASSPLADNNEQFF. CDR3 sequence (DNA): TGTGCCAGCAGCCCCCTGGCGGATAACAATGAGCAGTTCTTC.

Only a few counts were recorded for this clonotype. This rearrangement joins TRBV4-1 to TRBJ2-1, with 11 bases matching TRBD1. Germline CDR1 reads MGHRA; CDR2 reads YSYEKL. Losses at the gene ends were 2 bases for V and 9 bases for J; bases not matched to a gene: 9. CDR3 length: 16 amino acids. The CDR3 here is CASSQRNRDRGGEQFF. The CDR3 nucleotides read TGCGCCAGCAGCCAAAGGAACCGGGACAGGGGGGGTGAGCAGTTCTTC.

To note about this clonotype: One junction end does not reproduce the germline sequence, and a read error may be involved. The chain couples TRBV2 to TRBJ1-2; D not resolved. This CDR3 has 14 amino acids. Germline loops: CDR1 SNHLY, CDR2 FYNNEI. CDR3 amino acids: CASTFHPANHGYTF. The CDR3 region has the DNA TGTGCCAGCACCTTTCACCCAGCTAACCATGGCTACACCTTC. Combining the CDR3 with reference TRBV2 and TRBJ1-2 gives the whole variable domain EPEVTQTPSHQVTQMGQEVILRCVPISNHLYFYWYRQILGQKVEFLVSFYNNEISEKSEIFDDQFSVERPDGSNFTLKIRSTKLEDSAMYFCASTFHPANHGYTFGSGTRLTVV.

As concerns this clonotype: With a much larger clone just one base away, this may be a read error. The rearrangement links TRBV6-6 to TRBJ1-1; D unresolved. V lost 1 base, J lost 1 base, and 7 bases lay in between. The V gene's germline CDR1 is MNHNY and CDR2 SVGAGI (reference sequence). The CDR3 is 14 amino acids. The DNA for the CDR3 is TGTGCCAGCAGTTACTTGAACAGGAACACTGAAGCTTTCTTT. Its translation: CASSYLNRNTEAFF.

CDR3 sequence: CASSSQARYRGRGTEAFF. DNA of the CDR3: TGTGCCAGCAGTTCCCAGGCCCGGTATAGGGGTAGGGGCACTGAAGCTTTCTTT. The V gene is TRBV6-5, the J gene TRBJ1-1, with D tentatively TRBD1 (5 bases). CDR1 is MNHEY and CDR2 is SVGAGI in the germline V gene. Trimming pared 4 bases from V and 4 bases from J, leaving 25 bases between. This CDR3 region has 18 residues.

This chain uses TRBV20-1 with TRBJ2-7; TRBD1 matches at 7 bases. CDR1 is DFQATT, CDR2 SNEGSKA, per germline (reference sequence). This CDR3 spans 13 amino acids. V lost 4 bases and J lost 2; bases outside the gene matches: 5. The CDR3 region is CSATPGGTYEQYF. In DNA form, the CDR3 reads TGCAGTGCTACCCCAGGGGGAACCTACGAGCAGTACTTC.

V usage is TRBV6-2 or TRBV6-3 and J usage is TRBJ2-2; TRBD2 aligns across 10 bases. The trim removed 7 bases at V and 4 bases at J, leaving 6 bases unmatched. Germline CDR1 and CDR2: MNHEY and SVGEGT. This CDR3 spans 15 amino acids. This CDR3 reads CASKRGGRFTGELFF. The CDR3 coding sequence is TGTGCCAGCAAGCGGGGGGGCCGGTTCACCGGGGAGCTGTTTTTT.

The chain uses TRBV11-2 and TRBJ2-1, with 9 bases matching TRBD1. J was trimmed by 6 bases and V by 3 bases; bases with no gene match: 3. The CDR3 contains 14 residues. Germline CDR1 is SGHAT and CDR2 is FQNNGV. The CDR3 DNA reads as TGTGCCAGCAGCTTTAGGGACAGGGCCAATGAGCAGTTCTTC. This codes for CASSFRDRANEQFF. Full variable domain (missing parts from reference TRBV11-2 and TRBJ2-1): EAGVAQSPRYKIIEKRQSVAFWCNPISGHATLYWYQQILGQGPKLLIQFQNNGVVDDSQLPKDRFSAERLKGVDSTLKIQPAKLEDSAVYLCASSFRDRANEQFFGPGTRLTVL.

Only a few counts were recorded for this clonotype. V usage is TRBV20-1 and J usage is TRBJ1-4; D is perhaps TRBD1 (5 bases). The germline V and J ends were trimmed by 6 bases and 8 bases, with 19 bases remaining between them. Germline values: CDR1 DFQATT, CDR2 SNEGSKA (reference sequence). The CDR3 is made up of 14 amino acids. In DNA, the CDR3 is TGCAGTGCCGTAGCGGGCAGGGAAGTCGAAAAACTGTTTTTT. It codes for CSAVAGREVEKLFF.

This clonotype was recorded a few times. The genes are TRBV4-1 and TRBJ1-6; TRBD1 matches 8 bases. The V gene end was trimmed by 4 bases and the J gene end by 6 bases; junction bases not matched to a gene: 8. Germline V gene lookup returns CDR1 MGHRA and CDR2 YSYEKL. The CDR3 runs to 16 residues. For the CDR3, the DNA is TGCGCCAGCAGCCCACTGGGACAGGACTTTAATTCACCCCTCCACTTT. This encodes CASSPLGQDFNSPLHF.

Worth noting for this clonotype: The junction does not match germline at one end; this may be a read error. V gene TRBV12-3 or TRBV12-4 combines with J gene TRBJ2-1, with TRBD1 matching over 7 bases. This CDR3 spans 16 amino acids. The CDR3 spells CASSSDVGQRYNGQFF. DNA for the CDR3: TGTGCCAGCAGTTCTGACGTGGGACAGAGGTACAATGGGCAGTTCTTC.

This clonotype has just a few counts. V is TRBV14 and J is TRBJ1-2; D not resolved. CDR1 and CDR2 from the germline V gene are SGHDN and FVKESK. CDR3 length equals 13 residues. Trimming shortened V by 0 bases and J by 5 bases, and 7 bases separated the two germline ends. CDR3 in amino acids: CASSQELNYGYTF. The CDR3 nucleotides are TGTGCCAGCAGCCAAGAGCTAAATTATGGCTACACCTTC.

This clonotype showed up many times. This chain uses TRBV9 with TRBJ1-2; TRBD1 matches 10 bases. The CDR3 is 17 amino acids. Per germline, CDR1 SGDLS and CDR2 YYNGEE. The V segment lost 0 bases and the J segment 2 bases; nucleotides outside the gene matches: 7. This chain's CDR3 is CASSVDGTGVFNYGYTF. The CDR3 DNA reads as TGTGCCAGCAGCGTAGATGGGACAGGGGTCTTCAACTATGGCTACACCTTC.